The clone carrying this TCR beta chain was observed at least ten times. The CDR3 has 15 amino acids. The V gene's germline CDR1 is DFQATT and CDR2 SNEGSKA (reference sequence). V lost 5 bases, J lost 0 bases, and 15 bases lay in between. The data originate from a study of T-cell reconstitution after alpha-beta-depleted transplantation in children. Using unique molecular identifiers, the investigators prepared the TCRbeta library. TCRdb reprocessed the PCR reads with MiXCR, giving one entry per CDR3 protein. This repertoire shows hundreds of thousands of distinct CDR3 sequences, about 8.7% found once; its top ten account for less than 40%.

The clonotype comes from a male patient aged 2-9 years who had a stem cell transplant for acute myeloid leukemia, so the T cells may come from the graft donor. This chain links TRBV20-1 with TRBJ2-3; no clear D. The material was PBMCs, mostly from graft donor cells, obtained 360 days after TCRalphabeta/CD19-depleted stem cell transplant. CDR3 coding DNA: TGCAGTGCTGTCCGTCCCCCCCGAAGCACAGATACGCAGTATTTT. It yields the protein CSAVRPPRSTDTQYF.